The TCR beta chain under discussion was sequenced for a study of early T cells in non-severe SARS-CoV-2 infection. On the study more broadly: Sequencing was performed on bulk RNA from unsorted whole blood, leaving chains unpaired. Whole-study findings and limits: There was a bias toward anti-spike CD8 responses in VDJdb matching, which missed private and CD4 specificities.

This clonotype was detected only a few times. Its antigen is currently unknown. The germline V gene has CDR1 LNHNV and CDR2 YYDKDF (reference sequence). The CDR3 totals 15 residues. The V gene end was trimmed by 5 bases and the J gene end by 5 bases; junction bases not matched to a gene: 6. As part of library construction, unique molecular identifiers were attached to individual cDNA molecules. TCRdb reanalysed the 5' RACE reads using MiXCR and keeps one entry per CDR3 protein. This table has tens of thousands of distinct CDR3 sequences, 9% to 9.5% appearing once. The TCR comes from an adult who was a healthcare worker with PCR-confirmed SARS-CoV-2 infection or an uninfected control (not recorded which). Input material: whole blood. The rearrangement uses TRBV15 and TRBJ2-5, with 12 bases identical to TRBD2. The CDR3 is CATSPSGGAYETQYF. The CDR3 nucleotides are TGTGCCACCAGCCCTAGCGGGGGGGCCTATGAGACCCAGTACTTC. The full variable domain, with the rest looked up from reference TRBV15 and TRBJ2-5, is DAMVIQNPRYQVTQFGKPVTLSCSQTLNHNVMYWYQQKSSQAPKLLFHYYDKDFNNEADTPDNFQSRRPNTSFCFLDIRSPGLGDTAMYLCATSPSGGAYETQYFGPGTRLLVL.